This TCR beta chain appears in the sequencing data of a study of blood T cell repertoires in COVID-19. Looking at the study overall: From the United States, Italy and Spain came samples of acute and convalescent COVID-19. The cDNA or gDNA used as material had been derived from T cells, B-cell-depleted T cells, or PBMCs.

Under the authors' procedure: Reference gene primer amplification yielded estimated nucleated cell counts. The table came from immunoSEQ multiplex PCR; TCRdb's copy has only in-frame clones and leaves some out. V and J calls and clone size are as listed in that table; D and trimming were resolved from the DNA. The sample yields about 130,000 clones, roughly 86% seen once. This CDR3 is built from 13 residues. Germline CDR1 MNHEY, CDR2 SMNVEV (reference sequence). V was clipped by 6 bases and J by 0 bases; unmatched bases: 2. The sample comprised peripheral blood. This clonotype was obtained from a human donor in a cohort sampled during active COVID-19. The chain employs TRBV27 and TRBJ2-7; 7 nucleotides match TRBD1. The CDR3 here is CASRRQGSYEQYF. Here the CDR3 DNA reads TGTGCCAGCAGACGACAGGGCTCCTACGAGCAGTACTTC.